This T cell receptor (beta chain) was documented in a study of metastatic and nonmetastatic thyroid tumors. Ahead of thyroid surgery, no patient had received treatment of any kind. From the PCR reads, TCRdb re-called clones with MiXCR. The sample lists 30,000 to 45,000 clones; 15% to 20% were seen once. This clone was observed at least ten times. The clonotype comes from a female donor with papillary thyroid cancer or a benign thyroid nodule (not recorded which). Some clones in this sample may be carry-over from other donors' samples. The sequencing input was blood.

CDR3 coding DNA: TGCAGTGCTAGGAAGGGACCGGCCTCCTACGAGCAGTACTTC. Its protein product is CSARKGPASYEQYF. The chain carries TRBV20-1 and TRBJ2-7; D possibly matches TRBD1 or TRBD2 (5 bases each). The CDR3 is made up of 14 amino acids. The germline V and J ends were trimmed by 3 bases and 0 bases, with 12 bases remaining between them. The germline V gene encodes CDR1 DFQATT and CDR2 SNEGSKA (reference sequence).